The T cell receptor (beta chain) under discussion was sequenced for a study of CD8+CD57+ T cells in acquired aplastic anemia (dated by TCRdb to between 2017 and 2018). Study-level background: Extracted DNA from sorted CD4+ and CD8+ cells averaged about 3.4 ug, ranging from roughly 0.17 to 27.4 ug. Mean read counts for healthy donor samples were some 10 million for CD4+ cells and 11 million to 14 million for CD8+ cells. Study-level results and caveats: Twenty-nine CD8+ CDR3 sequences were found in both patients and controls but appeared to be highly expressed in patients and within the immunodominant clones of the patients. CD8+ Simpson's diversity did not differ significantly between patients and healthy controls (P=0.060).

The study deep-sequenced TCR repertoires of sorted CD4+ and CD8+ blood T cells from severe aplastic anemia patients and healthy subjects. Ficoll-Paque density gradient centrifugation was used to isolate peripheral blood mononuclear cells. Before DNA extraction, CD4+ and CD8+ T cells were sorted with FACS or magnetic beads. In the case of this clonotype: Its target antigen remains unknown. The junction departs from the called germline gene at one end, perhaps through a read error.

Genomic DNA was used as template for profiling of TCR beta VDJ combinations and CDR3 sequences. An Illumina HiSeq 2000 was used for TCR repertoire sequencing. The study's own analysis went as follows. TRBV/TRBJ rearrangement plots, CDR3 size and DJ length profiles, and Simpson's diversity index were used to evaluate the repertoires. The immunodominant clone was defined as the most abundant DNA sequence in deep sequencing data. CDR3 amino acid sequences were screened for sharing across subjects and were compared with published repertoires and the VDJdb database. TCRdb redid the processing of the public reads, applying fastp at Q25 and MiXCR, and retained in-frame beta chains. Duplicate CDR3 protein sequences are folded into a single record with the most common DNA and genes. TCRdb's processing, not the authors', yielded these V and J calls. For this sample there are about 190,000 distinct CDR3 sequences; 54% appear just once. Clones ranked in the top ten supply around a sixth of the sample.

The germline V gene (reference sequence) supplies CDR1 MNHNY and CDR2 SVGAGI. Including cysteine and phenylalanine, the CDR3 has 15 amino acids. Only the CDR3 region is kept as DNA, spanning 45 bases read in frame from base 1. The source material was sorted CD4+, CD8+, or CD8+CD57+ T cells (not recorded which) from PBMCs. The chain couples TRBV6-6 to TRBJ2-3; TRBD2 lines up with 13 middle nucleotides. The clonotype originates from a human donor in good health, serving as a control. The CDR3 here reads CASSPGTSGADTQYF. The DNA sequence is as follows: TGTGCCAGCAGCCCCGGGACTAGCGGGGCAGATACTCAGTATTTT.